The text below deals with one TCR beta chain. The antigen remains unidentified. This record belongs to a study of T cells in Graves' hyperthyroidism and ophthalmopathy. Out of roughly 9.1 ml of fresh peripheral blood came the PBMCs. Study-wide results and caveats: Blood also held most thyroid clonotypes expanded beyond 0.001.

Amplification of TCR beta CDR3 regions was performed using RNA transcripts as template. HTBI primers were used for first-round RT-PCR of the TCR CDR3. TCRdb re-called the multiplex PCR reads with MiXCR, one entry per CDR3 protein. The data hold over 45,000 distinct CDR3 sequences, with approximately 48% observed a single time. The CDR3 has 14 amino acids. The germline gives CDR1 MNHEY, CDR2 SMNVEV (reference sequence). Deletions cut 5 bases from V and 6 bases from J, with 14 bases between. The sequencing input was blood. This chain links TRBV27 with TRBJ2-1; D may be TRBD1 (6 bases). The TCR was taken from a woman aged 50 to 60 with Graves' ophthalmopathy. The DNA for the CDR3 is TGTGCCAGCAGTATGATCAGGGGTCGCAATGAGCAGTTCTTC. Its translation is CASSMIRGRNEQFF.